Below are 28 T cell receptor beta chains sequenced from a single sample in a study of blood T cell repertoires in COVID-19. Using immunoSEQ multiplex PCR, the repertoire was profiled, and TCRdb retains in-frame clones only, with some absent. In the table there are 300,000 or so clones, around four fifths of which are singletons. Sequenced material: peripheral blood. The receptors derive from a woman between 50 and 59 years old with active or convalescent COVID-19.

CDR3: CSVRLNSYEQYF. As DNA, the CDR3 is TGCAGCGTTAGACTTAACTCCTACGAGCAGTACTTC. J is TRBJ2-7 and V is TRBV29-1; D is undetermined. V lost 5 bases to trimming and J lost 0 bases, with 8 bases between them. CDR1 and CDR2 from the germline V gene are SQVTM and ANQGSEA. CDR3 length: 12 residues.

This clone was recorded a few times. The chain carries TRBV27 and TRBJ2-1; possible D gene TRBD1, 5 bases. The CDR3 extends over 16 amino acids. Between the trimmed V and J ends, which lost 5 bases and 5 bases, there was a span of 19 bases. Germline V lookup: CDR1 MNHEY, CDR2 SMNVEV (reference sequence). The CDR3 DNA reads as TGTGCCAGCAGTCGCCGCTTGGGCAGGGTAAACAATGAGCAGTTCTTC. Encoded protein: CASSRRLGRVNNEQFF.

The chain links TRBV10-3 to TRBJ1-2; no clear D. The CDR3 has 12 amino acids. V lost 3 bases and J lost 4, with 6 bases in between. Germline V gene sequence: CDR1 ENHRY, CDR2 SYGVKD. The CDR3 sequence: CAISEQTYGYTF. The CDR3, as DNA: TGTGCCATCAGTGAACAGACCTATGGCTACACCTTC.

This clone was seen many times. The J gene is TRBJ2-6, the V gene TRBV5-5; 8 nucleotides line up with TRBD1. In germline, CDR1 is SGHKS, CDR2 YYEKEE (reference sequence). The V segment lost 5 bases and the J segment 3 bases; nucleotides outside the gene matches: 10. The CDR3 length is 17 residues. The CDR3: CASSNRTGLIGANVLTF. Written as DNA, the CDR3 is TGTGCCAGCAGTAATAGGACAGGGTTGATTGGGGCCAACGTCCTGACTTTC. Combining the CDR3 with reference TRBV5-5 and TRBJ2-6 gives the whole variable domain DAGVTQSPTHLIKTRGQQVTLRCSPISGHKSVSWYQQVLGQGPQFIFQYYEKEERGRGNFPDRFSARQFPNYSSELNVNALLLGDSALYLCASSNRTGLIGANVLTFGAGSRLTVL.

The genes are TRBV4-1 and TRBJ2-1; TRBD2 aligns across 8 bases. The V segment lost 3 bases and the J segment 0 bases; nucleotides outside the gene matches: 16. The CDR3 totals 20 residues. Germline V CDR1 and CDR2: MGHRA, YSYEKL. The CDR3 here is CASSHFRGGGLGSSYNEQFF. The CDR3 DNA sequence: TGCGCCAGCAGCCATTTCCGGGGGGGAGGGCTTGGGAGCTCCTACAATGAGCAGTTCTTC.

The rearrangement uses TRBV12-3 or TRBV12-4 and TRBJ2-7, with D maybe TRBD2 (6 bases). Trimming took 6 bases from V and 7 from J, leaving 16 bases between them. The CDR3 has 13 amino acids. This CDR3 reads CASSSTGRGEQYF. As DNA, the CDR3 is TGTGCCAGCAGCTCCACCGGGAGAGGGGAGCAGTACTTC.

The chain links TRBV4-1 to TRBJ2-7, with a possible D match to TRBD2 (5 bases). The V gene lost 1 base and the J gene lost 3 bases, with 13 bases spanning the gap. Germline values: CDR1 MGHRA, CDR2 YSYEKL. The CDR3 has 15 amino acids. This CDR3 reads CASSQGPGVGYEQYF. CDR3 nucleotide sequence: TGCGCCAGCAGCCAAGGCCCCGGGGTCGGCTACGAGCAGTACTTC.

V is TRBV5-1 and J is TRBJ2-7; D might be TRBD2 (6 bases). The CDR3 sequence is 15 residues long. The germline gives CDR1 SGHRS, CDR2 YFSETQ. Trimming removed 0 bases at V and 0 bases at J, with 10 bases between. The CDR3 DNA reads TGCGCCAGCAGCTTGGGCGGGGCGGGCTCCTACGAGCAGTACTTC. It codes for CASSLGGAGSYEQYF.

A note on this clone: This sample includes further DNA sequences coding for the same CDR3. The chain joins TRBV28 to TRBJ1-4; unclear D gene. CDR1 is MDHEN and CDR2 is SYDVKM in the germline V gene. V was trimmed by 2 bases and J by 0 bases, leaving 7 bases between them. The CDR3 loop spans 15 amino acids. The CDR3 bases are TGTGCCAGCAGTTTAGGAGGGACAACTAATGAAAAACTGTTTTTT. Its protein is CASSLGGTTNEKLFF.

CDR3 coding DNA: TGTGCCAGTAGTACGACAGTTCCGGGCTTCCAAGAGACCCAGTACTTC. Amino acids: CASSTTVPGFQETQYF. The J gene is TRBJ2-5, the V gene TRBV19, with TRBD1 as a possible D gene (5 bases). The V end lost 4 bases, the J end lost 1 base, and 16 bases lay between the germline ends. The CDR3 is 16 residues long. Germline CDR1 reads LNHDA; CDR2 reads SQIVND (reference sequence).

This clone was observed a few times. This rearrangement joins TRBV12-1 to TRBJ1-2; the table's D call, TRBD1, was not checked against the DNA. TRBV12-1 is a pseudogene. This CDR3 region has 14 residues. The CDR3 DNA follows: TGTGCCAGCCCTCCAGGGCGAATTAACTATGGCTACACCTTC. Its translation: CASPPGRINYGYTF.

The CDR3 protein is CASSYLGTDTQYF. The CDR3 DNA sequence: TGTGCCAGCAGCTACCTCGGTACAGATACGCAGTATTTT. The chain recombines TRBV7-3 with TRBJ2-3; D is unresolved. In germline, CDR1 is SGHTA, CDR2 FQGTGA. Deletions cut 4 bases from V and 3 bases from J, with 8 bases between. The CDR3 spans 13 residues.

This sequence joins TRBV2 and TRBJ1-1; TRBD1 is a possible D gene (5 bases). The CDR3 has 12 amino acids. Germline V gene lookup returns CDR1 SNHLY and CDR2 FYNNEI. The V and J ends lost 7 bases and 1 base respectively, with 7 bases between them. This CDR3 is CASTGENTEAFF. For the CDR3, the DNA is TGTGCCAGCACGGGGGAGAACACTGAAGCTTTCTTT.

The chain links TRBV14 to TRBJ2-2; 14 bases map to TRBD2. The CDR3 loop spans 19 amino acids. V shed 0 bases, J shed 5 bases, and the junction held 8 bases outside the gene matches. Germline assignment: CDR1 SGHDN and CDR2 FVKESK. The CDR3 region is CASSQDLPGLAGVTGELFF. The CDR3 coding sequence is TGTGCCAGCAGCCAAGATCTTCCGGGACTAGCGGGAGTGACCGGGGAGCTGTTTTTT.

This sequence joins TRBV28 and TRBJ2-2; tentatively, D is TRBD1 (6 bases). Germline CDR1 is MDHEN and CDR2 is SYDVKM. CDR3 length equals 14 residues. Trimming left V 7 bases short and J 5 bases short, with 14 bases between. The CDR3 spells CASTRRGITGELFF. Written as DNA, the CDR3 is TGTGCCAGCACCCGAAGGGGGATTACCGGGGAGCTGTTTTTT.

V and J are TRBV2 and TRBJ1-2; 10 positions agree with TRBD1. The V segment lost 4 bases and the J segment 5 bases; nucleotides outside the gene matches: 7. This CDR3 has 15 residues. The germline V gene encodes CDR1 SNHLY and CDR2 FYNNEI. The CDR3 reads CASSVSRDRGYGYTF. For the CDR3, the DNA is TGTGCCAGCAGTGTTTCACGGGACAGGGGTTATGGCTACACCTTC. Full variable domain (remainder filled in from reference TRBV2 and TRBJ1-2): EPEVTQTPSHQVTQMGQEVILRCVPISNHLYFYWYRQILGQKVEFLVSFYNNEISEKSEIFDDQFSVERPDGSNFTLKIRSTKLEDSAMYFCASSVSRDRGYGYTFGSGTRLTVV.

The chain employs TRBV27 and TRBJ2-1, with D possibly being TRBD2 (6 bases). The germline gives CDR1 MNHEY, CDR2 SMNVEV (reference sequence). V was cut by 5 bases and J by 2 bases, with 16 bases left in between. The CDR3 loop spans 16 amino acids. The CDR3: CASSGGGPIPYNEQFF. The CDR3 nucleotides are TGTGCCAGCAGTGGAGGAGGGCCCATCCCCTACAATGAGCAGTTCTTC.

Here the CDR3 reads CASSQGGLYNEQFF. The CDR3 bases are TGTGCCAGCAGCCAAGGAGGACTTTACAATGAGCAGTTCTTC. V gene TRBV14 combines with J gene TRBJ2-1, with TRBD2 as a possible D gene (5 bases). This CDR3 comprises 14 residues. Trimming left V 1 base short and J 4 bases short, with 8 bases between. The germline V gene encodes CDR1 SGHDN and CDR2 FVKESK.

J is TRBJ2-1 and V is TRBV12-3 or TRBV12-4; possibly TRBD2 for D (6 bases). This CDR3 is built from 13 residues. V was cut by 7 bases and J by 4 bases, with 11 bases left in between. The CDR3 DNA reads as TGTGCCAGCACAGGTCGGGGGTACAATGAGCAGTTCTTC. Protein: CASTGRGYNEQFF.

This CDR3 is CASSLTSGFTYNEQFF. In DNA, the CDR3 is TGTGCCAGCAGCTTGACTAGCGGGTTTACCTACAATGAGCAGTTCTTC. The gene calls are TRBV5-5 and TRBJ2-1; 9 positions agree with TRBD2. Germline CDR1 and CDR2: SGHKS and YYEKEE (reference sequence). CDR3 length: 16 residues. The ends lost 1 base at V and 2 bases at J; junction bases unmatched: 4.

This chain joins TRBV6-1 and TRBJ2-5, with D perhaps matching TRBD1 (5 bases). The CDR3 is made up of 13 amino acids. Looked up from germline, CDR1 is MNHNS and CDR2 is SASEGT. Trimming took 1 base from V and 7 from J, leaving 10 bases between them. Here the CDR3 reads CASSEGTIGTQYF. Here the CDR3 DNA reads TGTGCCAGCAGTGAAGGGACAATAGGGACCCAGTACTTC.

The CDR3 loop reads CASSSGTIYEQYF. In nucleotides, the CDR3 is TGTGCCAGTAGTAGCGGGACGATCTACGAGCAGTACTTC. J is TRBJ2-7 and V is TRBV19, with D possibly being TRBD2 (6 bases). CDR3 length: 13 residues. Germline assignment: CDR1 LNHDA and CDR2 SQIVND (reference sequence). V dropped 4 bases and J dropped 3 bases, with 10 bases sitting between them.

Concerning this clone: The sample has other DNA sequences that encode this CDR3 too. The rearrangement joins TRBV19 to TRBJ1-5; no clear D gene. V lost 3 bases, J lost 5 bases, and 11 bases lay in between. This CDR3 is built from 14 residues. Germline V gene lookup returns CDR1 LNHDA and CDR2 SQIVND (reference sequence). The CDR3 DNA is TGTGCCAGTAGTATGGGCAGGAGGGATCAGCCCCAGCATTTT. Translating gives CASSMGRRDQPQHF.

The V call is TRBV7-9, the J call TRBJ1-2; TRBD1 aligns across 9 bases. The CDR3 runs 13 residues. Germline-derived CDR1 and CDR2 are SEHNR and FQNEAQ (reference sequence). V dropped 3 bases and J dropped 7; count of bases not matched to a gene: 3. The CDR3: CASSFGTGSGYTF. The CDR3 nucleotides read TGTGCCAGCAGCTTTGGGACAGGGTCTGGCTACACCTTC.

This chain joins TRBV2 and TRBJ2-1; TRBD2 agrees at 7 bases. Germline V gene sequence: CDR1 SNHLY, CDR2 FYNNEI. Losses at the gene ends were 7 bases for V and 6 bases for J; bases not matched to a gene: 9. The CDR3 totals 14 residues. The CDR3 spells CASTPTQRGNEQFF. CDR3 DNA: TGTGCCAGCACTCCAACACAGCGGGGCAATGAGCAGTTCTTC.

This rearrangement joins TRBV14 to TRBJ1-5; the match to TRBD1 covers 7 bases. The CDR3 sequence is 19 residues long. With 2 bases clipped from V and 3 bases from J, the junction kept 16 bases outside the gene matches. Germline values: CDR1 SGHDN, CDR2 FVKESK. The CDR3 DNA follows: TGTGCCAGCAGCCAACCCGGGACAGCCCCTTCTTACTTCAATCAGCCCCAGCATTTT. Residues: CASSQPGTAPSYFNQPQHF.

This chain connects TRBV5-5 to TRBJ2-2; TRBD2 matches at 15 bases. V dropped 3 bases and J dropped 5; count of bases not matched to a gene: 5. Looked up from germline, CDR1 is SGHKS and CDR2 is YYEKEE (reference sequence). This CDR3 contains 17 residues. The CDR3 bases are TGTGCCAGCAGCTCCTCCGGACTAGCGGGAGGGACCGGGGAGCTGTTTTTT. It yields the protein CASSSSGLAGGTGELFF.

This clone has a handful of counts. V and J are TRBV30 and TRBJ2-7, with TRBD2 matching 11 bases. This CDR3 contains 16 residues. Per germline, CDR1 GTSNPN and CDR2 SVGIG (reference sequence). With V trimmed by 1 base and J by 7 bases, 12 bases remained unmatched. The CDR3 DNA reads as TGTGCCTGGAGTGCGATAGTAGCGGGAGGGCCGTGGGAGCAGTACTTC. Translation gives CAWSAIVAGGPWEQYF.